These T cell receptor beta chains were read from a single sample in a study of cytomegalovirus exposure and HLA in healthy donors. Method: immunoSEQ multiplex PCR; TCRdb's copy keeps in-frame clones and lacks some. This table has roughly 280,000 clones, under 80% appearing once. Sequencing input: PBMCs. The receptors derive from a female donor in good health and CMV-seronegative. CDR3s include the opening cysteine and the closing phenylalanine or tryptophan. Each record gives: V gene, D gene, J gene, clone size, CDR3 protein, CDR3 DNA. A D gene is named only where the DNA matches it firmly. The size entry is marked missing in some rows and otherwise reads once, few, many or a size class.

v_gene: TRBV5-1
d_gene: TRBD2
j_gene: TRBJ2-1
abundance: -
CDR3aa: CASSPNGLADNEQFF
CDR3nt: TGCGCCAGCAGCCCAAACGGACTAGCAGACAATGAGCAGTTCTTC

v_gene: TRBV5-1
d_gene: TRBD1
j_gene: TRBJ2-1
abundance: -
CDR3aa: CASSPRAGGDEQFF
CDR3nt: TGCGCCAGCAGCCCCCGGGCAGGGGGCGATGAGCAGTTCTTC

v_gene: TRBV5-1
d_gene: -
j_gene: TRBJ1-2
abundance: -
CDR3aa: CASTQEGAHGYTF
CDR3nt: TGCGCCAGCACTCAGGAGGGCGCCCATGGCTACACCTTC

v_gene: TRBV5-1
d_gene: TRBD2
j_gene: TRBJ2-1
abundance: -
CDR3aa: CASSLYRLAGGRGEQFF
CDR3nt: TGCGCCAGCAGCTTATATCGACTAGCGGGAGGGAGAGGTGAGCAGTTCTTC

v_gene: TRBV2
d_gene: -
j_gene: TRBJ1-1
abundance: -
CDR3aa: CASRDRANTEAFF
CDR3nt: TGTGCCAGCAGGGACAGAGCGAACACTGAAGCTTTCTTT

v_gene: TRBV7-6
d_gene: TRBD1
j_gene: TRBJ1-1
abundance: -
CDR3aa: CASSHDRGTEAFF
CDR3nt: TGTGCCAGCAGTCACGACAGGGGCACTGAAGCTTTCTTT

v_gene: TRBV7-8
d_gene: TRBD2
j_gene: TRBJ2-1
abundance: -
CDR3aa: CASSAPGLALNEQFF
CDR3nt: TGTGCCAGCAGCGCTCCGGGACTAGCGCTTAATGAGCAGTTCTTC

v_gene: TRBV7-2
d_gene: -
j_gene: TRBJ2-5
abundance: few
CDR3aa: CASSFGGDLETQYF
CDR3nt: TGTGCCAGCAGCTTCGGTGGAGACCTGGAGACCCAGTACTTC

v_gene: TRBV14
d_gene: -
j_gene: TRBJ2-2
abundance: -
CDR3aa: CASSLRRQSSGELFF
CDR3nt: TGTGCCAGCAGCCTAAGAAGACAGTCCTCCGGGGAGCTGTTTTTT

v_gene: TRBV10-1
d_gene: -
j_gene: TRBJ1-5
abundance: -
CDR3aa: CAIPPRTGLWQPQHF
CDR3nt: TGCGCCATCCCTCCGCGTACAGGGTTGTGGCAGCCCCAGCATTTT

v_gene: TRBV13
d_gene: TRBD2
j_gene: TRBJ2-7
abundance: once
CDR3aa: CASQLRTSGYEQYF
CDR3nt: TGTGCCAGTCAACTCAGGACTAGCGGGTACGAGCAGTACTTC

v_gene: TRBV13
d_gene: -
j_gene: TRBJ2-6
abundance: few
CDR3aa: CASSYGTVGANVLTF
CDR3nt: TGTGCCAGCAGCTACGGGACTGTCGGGGCCAACGTCCTGACTTTC

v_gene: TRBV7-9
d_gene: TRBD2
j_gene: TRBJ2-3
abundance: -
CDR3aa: CASSLALSGLAGRADTQYF
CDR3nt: TGTGCCAGCAGCTTAGCCCTTTCGGGACTAGCGGGGCGTGCAGATACGCAGTATTTT

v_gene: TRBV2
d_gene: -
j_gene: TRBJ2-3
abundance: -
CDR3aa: CATASESTDTQYF
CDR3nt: TGTGCCACTGCTAGCGAAAGCACAGATACGCAGTATTTT

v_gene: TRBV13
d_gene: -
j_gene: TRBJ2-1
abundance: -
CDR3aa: CASSSLAEDEQFF
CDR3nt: TGTGCCAGCAGCTCCTTAGCTGAAGATGAGCAGTTCTTC

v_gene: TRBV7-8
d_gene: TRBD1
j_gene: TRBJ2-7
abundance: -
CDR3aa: CASSWGQGLGEQYF
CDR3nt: TGTGCCAGCAGTTGGGGACAGGGGCTAGGCGAGCAGTACTTC

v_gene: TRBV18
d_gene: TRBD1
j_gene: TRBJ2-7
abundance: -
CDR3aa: CASSPTTGGTYEQYF
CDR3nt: TGTGCCAGCTCACCAACGACAGGGGGTACCTACGAGCAGTACTTC

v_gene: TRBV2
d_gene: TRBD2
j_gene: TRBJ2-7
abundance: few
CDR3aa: CASSPPAGGEGQYEQYF
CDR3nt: TGTGCCAGCAGTCCCCCCGCGGGGGGCGAAGGACAATACGAGCAGTACTTC

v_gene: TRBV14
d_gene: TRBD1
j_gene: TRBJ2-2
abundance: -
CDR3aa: CASSQGQGATGELFF
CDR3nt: TGTGCCAGCAGCCAAGGGCAGGGGGCAACCGGGGAGCTGTTTTTT

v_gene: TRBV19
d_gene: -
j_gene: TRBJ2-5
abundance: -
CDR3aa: CASSTYPTRGNGWTQYF
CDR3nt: TGTGCCAGTAGTACATATCCGACTAGGGGCAATGGATGGACCCAGTACTTC

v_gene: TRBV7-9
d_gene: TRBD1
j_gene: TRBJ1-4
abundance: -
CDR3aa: CASSFRDRENEKLFF
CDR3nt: TGTGCCAGCAGCTTTCGGGACAGAGAAAATGAAAAACTGTTTTTT

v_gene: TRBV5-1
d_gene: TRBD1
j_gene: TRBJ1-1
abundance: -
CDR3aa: CASSFPGQGGTEAFF
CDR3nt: TGCGCCAGCAGCTTTCCGGGACAGGGAGGCACTGAAGCTTTCTTT

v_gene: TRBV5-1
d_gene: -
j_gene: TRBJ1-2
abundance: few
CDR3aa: CASSLGVGGLSYGYTF
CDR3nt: TGCGCCAGCAGCTTGGGGGTCGGGGGTTTGTCCTATGGCTACACCTTC

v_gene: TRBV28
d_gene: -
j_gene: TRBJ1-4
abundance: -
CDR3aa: CASRGGTHNEKLFF
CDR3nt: TGTGCCAGCAGGGGCGGGACCCATAATGAAAAACTGTTTTTT

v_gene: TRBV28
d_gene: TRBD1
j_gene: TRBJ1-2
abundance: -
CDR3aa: CASGVQGAGYTF
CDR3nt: TGTGCCAGCGGTGTGCAGGGGGCCGGCTACACCTTC

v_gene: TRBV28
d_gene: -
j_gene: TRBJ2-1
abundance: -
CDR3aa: CASYGPLVTEQFF
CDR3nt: TGTGCCAGCTATGGGCCCCTCGTGACTGAGCAGTTCTTC

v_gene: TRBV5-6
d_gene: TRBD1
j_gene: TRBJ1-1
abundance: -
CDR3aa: CASSLGQGVSEAFF
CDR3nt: TGTGCCAGCAGCCTTGGACAGGGGGTCTCTGAAGCTTTCTTT

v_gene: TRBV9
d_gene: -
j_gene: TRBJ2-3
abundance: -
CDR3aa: CASSVDPGTSTDTQYF
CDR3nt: TGTGCCAGCAGCGTAGATCCAGGTACTAGCACAGATACGCAGTATTTT

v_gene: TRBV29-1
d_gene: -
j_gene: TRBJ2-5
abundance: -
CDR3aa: CSVEANKETQYF
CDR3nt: TGCAGCGTTGAGGCCAATAAGGAGACCCAGTACTTC

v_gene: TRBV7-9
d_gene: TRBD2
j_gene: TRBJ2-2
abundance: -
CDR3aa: CASSPGREGTGELFF
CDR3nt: TGTGCCAGCAGCCCAGGGCGGGAGGGCACCGGGGAGCTGTTTTTT

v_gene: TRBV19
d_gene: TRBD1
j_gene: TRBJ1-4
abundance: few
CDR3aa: CASSAGTGGEEKLFF
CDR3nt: TGTGCCAGTAGTGCGGGGACAGGGGGTGAGGAAAAACTGTTTTTT

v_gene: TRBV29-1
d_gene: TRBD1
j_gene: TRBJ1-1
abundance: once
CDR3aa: CSGRQGAGTEAFF
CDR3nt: TGCAGCGGTCGACAGGGGGCGGGAACTGAAGCTTTCTTT

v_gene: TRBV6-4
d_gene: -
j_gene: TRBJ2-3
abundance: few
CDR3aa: CASSGSPQGTQYF
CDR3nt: TGTGCCAGCAGCGGATCCCCTCAGGGGACGCAGTATTTT

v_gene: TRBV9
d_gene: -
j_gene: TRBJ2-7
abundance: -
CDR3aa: CASSVAFGSHYEQYF
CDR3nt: TGTGCCAGCAGCGTAGCCTTCGGGAGTCACTACGAGCAGTACTTC

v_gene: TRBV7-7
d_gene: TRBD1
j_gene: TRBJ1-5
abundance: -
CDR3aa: CASSLSQGQWWANSNQPQHF
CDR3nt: TGTGCTAGCAGCTTAAGTCAGGGACAGTGGTGGGCTAATAGCAATCAGCCCCAGCATTTT

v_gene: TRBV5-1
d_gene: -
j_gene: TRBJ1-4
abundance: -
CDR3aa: CASSFGGRTTNEKLFF
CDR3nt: TGCGCCAGCAGCTTCGGGGGGCGAACAACTAATGAAAAACTGTTTTTT

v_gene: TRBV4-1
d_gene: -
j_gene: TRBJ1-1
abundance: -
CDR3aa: CASSHYEMNTEAFF
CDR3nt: TGCGCCAGCAGCCATTACGAGATGAACACTGAAGCTTTCTTT

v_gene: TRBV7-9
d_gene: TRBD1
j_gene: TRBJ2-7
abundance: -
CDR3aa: CASRAGQGDEQYF
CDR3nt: TGTGCCAGCAGGGCAGGACAGGGCGACGAGCAGTACTTC

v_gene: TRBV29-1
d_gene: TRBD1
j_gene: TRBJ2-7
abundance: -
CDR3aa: CSAGQGEYWEQYF
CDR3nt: TGCAGCGCCGGACAGGGCGAATATTGGGAGCAGTACTTC

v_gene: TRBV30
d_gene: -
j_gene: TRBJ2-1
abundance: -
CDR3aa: CAWSNGRFGEQFF
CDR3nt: TGTGCCTGGAGCAACGGGAGATTTGGTGAGCAGTTCTTC

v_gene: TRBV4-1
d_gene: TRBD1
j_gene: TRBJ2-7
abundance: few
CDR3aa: CASSQGTGGWNEQYF
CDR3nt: TGCGCCAGCAGCCAAGGAACAGGGGGCTGGAACGAGCAGTACTTC

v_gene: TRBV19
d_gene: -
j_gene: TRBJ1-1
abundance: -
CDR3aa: CASSIVGGLGGTEAFF
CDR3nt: TGTGCCAGTAGTATTGTGGGGGGTTTAGGCGGGACTGAAGCTTTCTTT

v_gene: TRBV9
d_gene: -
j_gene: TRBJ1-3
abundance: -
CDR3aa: CASSAGLDGNTIYF
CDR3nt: TGTGCCAGCAGCGCAGGACTTGATGGAAACACCATATATTTT

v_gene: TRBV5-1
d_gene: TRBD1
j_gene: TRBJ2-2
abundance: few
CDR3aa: CASSFFSGTGGFTGELFF
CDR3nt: TGCGCCAGCAGCTTTTTCTCCGGGACAGGGGGTTTCACCGGGGAGCTGTTTTTT

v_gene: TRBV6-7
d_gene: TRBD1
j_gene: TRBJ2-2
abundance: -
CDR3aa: CANGTGVCGELFF
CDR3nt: TGTGCCAACGGGACAGGAGTGTGCGGGGAGCTGTTTTTT

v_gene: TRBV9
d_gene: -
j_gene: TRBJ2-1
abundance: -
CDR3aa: CASSVASAHQIGQFF
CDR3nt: TGTGCCAGCAGCGTAGCTAGCGCCCACCAAATTGGGCAGTTCTTC

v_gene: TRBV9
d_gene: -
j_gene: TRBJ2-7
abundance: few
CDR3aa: CASSVDSTYEQYF
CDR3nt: TGTGCCAGCAGCGTAGACTCAACCTACGAGCAGTACTTC

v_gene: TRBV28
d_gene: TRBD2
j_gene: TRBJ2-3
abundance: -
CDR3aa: CASSGGSGRALSADTQYF
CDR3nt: TGTGCCAGCAGTGGGGGTAGCGGGAGGGCCTTGAGTGCAGATACGCAGTATTTT

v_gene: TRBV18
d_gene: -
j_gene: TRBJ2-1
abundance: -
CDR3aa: CASSPASAEQFF
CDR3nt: TGTGCCAGCTCACCGGCAAGCGCCGAGCAGTTCTTC

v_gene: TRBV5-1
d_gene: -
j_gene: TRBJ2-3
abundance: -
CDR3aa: CASSLASPLERTDTQYF
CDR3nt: TGCGCCAGCAGCTTAGCCTCTCCCCTAGAACGCACAGATACGCAGTATTTT

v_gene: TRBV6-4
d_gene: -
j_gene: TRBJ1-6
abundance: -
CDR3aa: CASGMTDSDNSPLHF
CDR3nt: TGTGCCAGCGGAATGACAGATAGTGATAATTCACCCCTCCACTTT

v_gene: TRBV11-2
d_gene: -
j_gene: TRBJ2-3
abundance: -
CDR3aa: CASSHPSTPGTDTQYF
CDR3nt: TGTGCCAGCAGCCACCCCTCAACACCTGGCACAGATACGCAGTATTTT

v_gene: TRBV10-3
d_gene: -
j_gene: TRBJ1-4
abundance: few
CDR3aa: CATSPAPEKLFF
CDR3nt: TGTGCCACCTCCCCCGCGCCGGAAAAACTGTTTTTT

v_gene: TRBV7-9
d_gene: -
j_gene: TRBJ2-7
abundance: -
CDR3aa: CASSLVGVLDRSYEQYF
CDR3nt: TGTGCCAGCAGCTTAGTGGGGGTCTTGGACAGATCCTACGAGCAGTACTTC